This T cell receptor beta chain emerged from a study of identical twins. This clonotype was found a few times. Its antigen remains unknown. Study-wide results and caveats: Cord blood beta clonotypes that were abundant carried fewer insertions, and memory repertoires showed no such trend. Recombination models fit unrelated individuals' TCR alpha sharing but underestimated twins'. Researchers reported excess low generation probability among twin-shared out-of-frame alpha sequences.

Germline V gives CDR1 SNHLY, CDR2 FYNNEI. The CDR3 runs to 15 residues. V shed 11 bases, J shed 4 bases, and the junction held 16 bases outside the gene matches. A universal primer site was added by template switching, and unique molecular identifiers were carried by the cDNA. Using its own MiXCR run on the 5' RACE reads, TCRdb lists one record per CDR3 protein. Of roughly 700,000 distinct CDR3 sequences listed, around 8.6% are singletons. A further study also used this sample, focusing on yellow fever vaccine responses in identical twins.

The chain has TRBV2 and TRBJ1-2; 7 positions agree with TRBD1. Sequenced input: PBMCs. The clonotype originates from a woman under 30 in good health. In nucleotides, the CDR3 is TGTGCCGGTCATACGACAGGGAAGGGAGTCTATGGCTACACCTTC. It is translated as CAGHTTGKGVYGYTF.